This TCR beta chain was recovered during a study of T-cell memory formation after mild COVID-19. TCRdb reprocessed the 5' RACE reads via MiXCR and lists one record per CDR3 protein. The table shows under 550,000 distinct CDR3 sequences, with roughly 18% occurring only once. At least ten counts were recorded for this clonotype. CDR3 length: 14 amino acids. Germline-derived CDR1 and CDR2 are SEHNR and FQNEAQ (reference sequence). V shed 1 base and J shed 0 bases, with 6 bases lying between them. Sequenced: PBMCs or a T cell subset sorted from them (not recorded which). This rearrangement joins TRBV7-9 to TRBJ1-1; TRBD1 is a possible D gene (5 bases). The receptor comes from an adult woman who had mild COVID-19 (a few samples of this study predate the infection). Cell type and time point are not known. This CDR3 reads CASSLGQLNTEAFF. The DNA of the CDR3 is TGTGCCAGCAGCTTAGGACAGCTGAACACTGAAGCTTTCTTT.